This record concerns one TCR beta chain sequence. Its specificity is unknown. The sample originates from a study of cytomegalovirus exposure and HLA in healthy donors. Whole-study context: Within an early data release were roughly 83 million unique TCRs drawn from HLA-typed donors.

The study ran its PCR with 60 Vbeta and 13 Jbeta primers. Clones were read by immunoSEQ multiplex PCR, and TCRdb kept only the in-frame ones, dropping some. The sample lists over 50,000 clones; more than 60% were seen once. Germline loops: CDR1 MNHEY, CDR2 SMNVEV (reference sequence). V was pared by 2 bases and J by 10 bases, with 12 bases of the junction left unmatched. The CDR3 sequence is 17 residues long. General study results and limits: Specific recognition of CMV antigens was confirmed in vitro for three chains (all CMV-associated). Researchers reported in a later analysis that common viral pathogens appeared linked to several top clusters.

The material sequenced was PBMCs. This receptor was obtained from a man aged 45-65 years in good health and CMV-seropositive. The rearrangement joins TRBV27 to TRBJ1-6; TRBD1 matches at 9 bases. The CDR3 reads CASSLPRRTGEQSPLHF. For the CDR3, the DNA is TGTGCCAGCAGTTTACCGCGAAGGACAGGGGAGCAATCACCCCTCCACTTT.